A single sample gave rise to the 27 T cell receptor beta chains below, sequenced in a study of blood T cell repertoires in COVID-19. Generated by immunoSEQ multiplex PCR, the TCRdb table keeps only in-frame clones and is missing some. The data contain 110,000 to 150,000 clones, around 85% of them singletons. What was sequenced was PBMCs or T cells enriched from blood (not recorded which). These receptors came from a man between 45 and 60 years old who had recovered from COVID-19.

V and J are TRBV7-3 and TRBJ1-1; D unresolved. Germline V lookup: CDR1 SGHTA, CDR2 FQGTGA. Trimming took off 0 bases at V and 1 base at J, with 9 bases between the two ends. The CDR3 covers 15 residues. CDR3 sequence reads: CASSLTAGRNTEAFF. CDR3 DNA sequence: TGTGCCAGCAGCTTAACAGCAGGTAGGAACACTGAAGCTTTCTTT.

The gene calls are TRBV7-2 and TRBJ1-6, with D possibly being TRBD1 (5 bases). CDR1 SGHTA and CDR2 FQGNSA come from the germline V gene. The CDR3 has 13 amino acids. The V and J ends lost 1 base and 8 bases respectively, with 6 bases between them. The CDR3, as DNA: TGTGCCAGCAGCTTAGTCAGGGATTCACCCCTCCACTTT. Translating it yields CASSLVRDSPLHF. Full variable domain (missing parts from reference TRBV7-2 and TRBJ1-6): GAGVSQSPSNKVTEKGKDVELRCDPISGHTALYWYRQSLGQGLEFLIYFQGNSAPDKSGLPSDRFSAERTGGSVSTLTIQRTQQEDSAVYLCASSLVRDSPLHFGNGTRLTVT.

The rearrangement uses TRBV11-2 and TRBJ2-5; 10 bases agree with TRBD1. CDR3 length: 15 amino acids. Trimming removed 5 bases from V and 4 bases from J; junction bases left unmatched: 7. Germline loops: CDR1 SGHAT, CDR2 FQNNGV. CDR3 loop: CASSIGTGEAETQYF. As DNA, the CDR3 is TGTGCCAGCAGCATAGGGACAGGGGAGGCAGAGACCCAGTACTTC.

This chain connects TRBV28 to TRBJ2-1, with 12 positions matching TRBD2. Germline values: CDR1 MDHEN, CDR2 SYDVKM. The CDR3 consists of 15 residues. Germline trimming cut 5 bases from V and 7 bases from J; bases unmatched to any gene: 6. CDR3 nucleotides: TGTGCCAGCAGTATACTAGCGGGGGGCGGGAATGAGCAGTTCTTC. Its translation: CASSILAGGGNEQFF.

This clone showed up just a few times. The chain joins TRBV11-2 to TRBJ1-3; D not resolved. This CDR3 is 15 amino acids long. Trimming pared 3 bases from V and 0 bases from J, leaving 9 bases between. Germline V gene lookup returns CDR1 SGHAT and CDR2 FQNNGV. DNA for the CDR3: TGTGCCAGCAGCTTTGGGCAGAACTCTGGAAACACCATATATTTT. It is translated as CASSFGQNSGNTIYF.

The chain carries TRBV5-6 and TRBJ2-3; weak D call: TRBD2 (5 bases). Germline V gives CDR1 SGHDT, CDR2 YYEEEE. V gave up 2 bases and J gave up 2 bases, with 12 bases separating them. The CDR3 extends over 15 amino acids. The CDR3 reads CASSFRASITDTQYF. The CDR3, as DNA: TGTGCCAGCAGCTTTAGGGCTAGCATCACAGATACGCAGTATTTT.

This clone has just a few counts. The CDR3, as DNA: TGTGCCAGCAGCAACCTCACCAGGGGTTTGGGTGAAAAACTGTTTTTT. Its protein is CASSNLTRGLGEKLFF. This chain joins TRBV27 and TRBJ1-4; a possible D gene is TRBD1 (6 bases). V lost 6 bases and J 7 bases, leaving 21 bases between the germline ends. This CDR3 spans 16 amino acids. Germline CDR1 is MNHEY and CDR2 is SMNVEV (reference sequence).

The chain uses TRBV13 and TRBJ2-3, with 7 nucleotides matching TRBD1. This CDR3 has 14 residues. Germline V gives CDR1 PRHDT, CDR2 FYEKMQ (reference sequence). The trim removed 6 bases at V and 3 bases at J, leaving 6 bases unmatched. The chain's CDR3 is CASSYGTVTDTQYF. CDR3 in DNA: TGTGCCAGCAGTTACGGGACAGTTACAGATACGCAGTATTTT.

This clone has just a few counts. CDR3 nucleotides: TGTGCCAGCAGCCAAGAGGAGGGTCTATATAATTCACCCCTCCACTTT. The encoded protein is CASSQEEGLYNSPLHF. The chain recombines TRBV3-1 (or the pseudogene TRBV3-2) with TRBJ1-6; the D is unclear. V was clipped by 0 bases and J by 4 bases, with 10 bases between them. The CDR3 spans 16 residues. CDR1 and CDR2 from the germline V gene are LGHDT and YNNKEL (reference sequence).

The V call is TRBV19, the J call TRBJ2-7; 13 bases match TRBD2. V lost 3 bases and J lost 4; bases outside the gene matches: 6. CDR3 size: 16 residues. Germline V lookup: CDR1 LNHDA, CDR2 SQIVND (reference sequence). CDR3 DNA sequence: TGTGCCAGTAGTATTGGACTAGCGGGGGTCAGGTACGAGCAGTACTTC. Protein product: CASSIGLAGVRYEQYF.

The chain joins TRBV14 to TRBJ1-2; D is ambiguous. Trimming shortened V by 0 bases and J by 5 bases, and 7 bases separated the two germline ends. CDR3 length: 13 residues. Germline V gene lookup returns CDR1 SGHDN and CDR2 FVKESK. This CDR3 is CASSQDQQYGYTF. DNA of the CDR3: TGTGCCAGCAGCCAAGATCAACAGTATGGCTACACCTTC.

V and J are TRBV18 and TRBJ2-4, with 11 bases lining up with TRBD2. V lost 3 bases to trimming and J lost 0 bases; unmatched junction nucleotides: 13. This CDR3 region has 20 residues. Germline loops: CDR1 KGHSH, CDR2 LQKENI. CDR3 in DNA: TGTGCCAGCTCACCGGGGACGGTTAGCGGGGGGGCCGGAGCCAAAAACATTCAGTACTTC. Translating it yields CASSPGTVSGGAGAKNIQYF.

This chain joins TRBV19 and TRBJ1-4; no firm D call. V lost 1 base and J lost 3, with 15 bases in between. Per the germline V gene, CDR1 is LNHDA and CDR2 is SQIVND (reference sequence). The CDR3 spans 17 residues. The CDR3 DNA follows: TGTGCCAGTAGTATAGCCTTTTTGAGCGGATCTAATGAAAAACTGTTTTTT. This gives the protein CASSIAFLSGSNEKLFF.

This clone was observed a few times. The chain joins TRBV5-1 to TRBJ2-1; D is perhaps TRBD2 (6 bases). Trimming cost V 4 bases and J 4 bases, with 15 bases left between them. The CDR3 has 15 residues. Germline V gives CDR1 SGHRS, CDR2 YFSETQ. The CDR3, as DNA: TGCGCCAGCAGCCCCACGGGGACTTTGTACAATGAGCAGTTCTTC. This gives the protein CASSPTGTLYNEQFF. The full variable domain, completed using reference TRBV5-1 and TRBJ2-1, is KAGVTQTPRYLIKTRGQQVTLSCSPISGHRSVSWYQQTPGQGLQFLFEYFSETQRNKGNFPGRFSGRQFSNSRSEMNVSTLELGDSALYLCASSPTGTLYNEQFFGPGTRLTVL.

This chain links TRBV24-1 with TRBJ1-5; 8 bases align to TRBD1. The CDR3 runs 16 residues. Germline assignment: CDR1 KGHDR and CDR2 SFDVKD. With V trimmed by 2 bases and J by 0 bases, 2 bases remained unmatched. CDR3 DNA sequence: TGTGCCACCAGTGATTCGGACAGGGATAGCAATCAGCCCCAGCATTTT. It specifies CATSDSDRDSNQPQHF.

The rearrangement links TRBV7-3 to TRBJ2-1; TRBD1 matches 7 bases. Germline loops: CDR1 SGHTA, CDR2 FQGTGA. With 4 bases clipped from V and 8 bases from J, the junction kept 8 bases outside the gene matches. This CDR3 is 14 amino acids long. The CDR3 protein is CASSSLQGLDEQFF. CDR3 coding DNA: TGTGCCAGCAGCTCTTTACAGGGGTTGGATGAGCAGTTCTTC.

This rearrangement joins TRBV19 to TRBJ1-6; D might be TRBD1 (5 bases). The CDR3 loop spans 14 amino acids. Germline CDR1 and CDR2: LNHDA and SQIVND (reference sequence). Between the trimmed V and J ends, which lost 5 bases and 8 bases, there was a span of 13 bases. The CDR3 DNA is TGTGCCAGTAGTCTGCGGGGGTCGCATTCACCCCTCCACTTT. Protein sequence: CASSLRGSHSPLHF. The full variable domain, in which reference TRBV19 and TRBJ1-6 provide the parts outside the CDR3, is DGGITQSPKYLFRKEGQNVTLSCEQNLNHDAMYWYRQDPGQGLRLIYYSQIVNDFQKGDIAEGYSVSREKKESFPLTVTSAQKNPTAFYLCASSLRGSHSPLHFGNGTRLTVT.

This clone has a single count. The gene calls are TRBV9 and TRBJ2-2; tentative D call: TRBD2 (6 bases). CDR1 is SGDLS, CDR2 YYNGEE, per germline. Trimming cost V 3 bases and J 4 bases, with 7 bases left between them. This CDR3 contains 13 residues. CDR3 sequence reads: CASSEAGTGELFF. The CDR3 DNA reads TGTGCCAGCAGCGAAGCGGGCACCGGGGAGCTGTTTTTT. Full variable domain (remainder filled in from reference TRBV9 and TRBJ2-2): DSGVTQTPKHLITATGQRVTLRCSPRSGDLSVYWYQQSLDQGLQFLIQYYNGEERAKGNILERFSAQQFPDLHSELNLSSLELGDSALYFCASSEAGTGELFFGEGSRLTVL.

This clone was seen only once. The rearrangement joins TRBV19 to TRBJ2-5; TRBD2 matches at 9 bases. The CDR3 extends over 17 amino acids. CDR1 is LNHDA and CDR2 is SQIVND in the germline V gene (reference sequence). The V segment lost 11 bases and the J segment 3 bases; nucleotides outside the gene matches: 19. CDR3: CAPCGGGAQPLEETQYF. For the CDR3, the DNA is TGTGCCCCCTGCGGGGGGGGAGCTCAACCCCTCGAAGAGACCCAGTACTTC.

The chain is built from TRBV7-8 and TRBJ2-2; the match to TRBD2 covers 9 bases. CDR3 length equals 16 residues. Trimming cost V 1 base and J 2 bases; bases outside gene matches: 2. Looked up from germline, CDR1 is SGHVS and CDR2 is FQNEAQ. DNA for the CDR3: TGTGCCAGCAGCTTAGGCGGGGGGGCCAACACCGGGGAGCTGTTTTTT. This translates into CASSLGGGANTGELFF.

The J gene is TRBJ1-6, the V gene TRBV18; perhaps TRBD1 as D (5 bases). With 2 bases removed from V and 5 bases from J, the gap between germline ends came to 10 bases. There are 15 residues in the CDR3. CDR1 and CDR2 (germline): KGHSH, LQKENI. The CDR3 coding sequence is TGTGCCAGCTCACCAGGGGCAGCTGATAATTCACCCCTCCACTTT. Its protein product is CASSPGAADNSPLHF.

The V call is TRBV30, the J call TRBJ1-5; TRBD1 might be the D (5 bases). Trimming took 4 bases from V and 7 from J, leaving 14 bases between them. The CDR3 has 13 amino acids. Germline assignment: CDR1 GTSNPN and CDR2 SVGIG (reference sequence). DNA for the CDR3: TGTGCCTGGACCAAGCAGGGTGGCCAGCCCCAGCATTTT. Amino acids: CAWTKQGGQPQHF.

The chain carries TRBV2 and TRBJ1-2, with 8 nucleotides matching TRBD1. The ends lost 6 bases at V and 3 bases at J; junction bases unmatched: 3. The V gene's germline CDR1 is SNHLY and CDR2 FYNNEI. This CDR3 comprises 13 residues. CDR3 DNA sequence: TGTGCCAGCAGCGGACAGGGCCACTATGGCTACACCTTC. Translated, it gives CASSGQGHYGYTF.

The gene calls are TRBV5-1 and TRBJ1-4; D is possibly TRBD1 (6 bases). V lost 4 bases to trimming and J lost 8 bases, with 18 bases between them. CDR1 is SGHRS and CDR2 is YFSETQ in the germline V gene. The length of the CDR3 is 15 residues. The CDR3 protein is CASSATGFVEEKLFF. The DNA for the CDR3 is TGCGCCAGCAGCGCCACAGGGTTCGTGGAAGAAAAACTGTTTTTT.

This chain uses TRBV7-2 with TRBJ2-2; D is perhaps TRBD2 (6 bases). Germline assignment: CDR1 SGHTA and CDR2 FQGNSA. Trimming took off 6 bases at V and 6 bases at J, with 17 bases between the two ends. The CDR3 consists of 15 residues. The CDR3 bases are TGTGCCAGCAGAAGCGGGCCGCAAAGGGCCGGGGAGCTGTTTTTT. It codes for CASRSGPQRAGELFF.

This clone was detected a few times. This chain uses TRBV7-8 with TRBJ2-1, with D possibly TRBD2 on 6 matching bases. This CDR3 spans 15 amino acids. Germline values: CDR1 SGHVS, CDR2 FQNEAQ. V lost 4 bases, J lost 5 bases, and 15 bases lay in between. This CDR3 is CASSSRLTRNNEQFF. CDR3 nucleotide sequence: TGTGCCAGCAGCTCCCGCCTGACTAGGAACAATGAGCAGTTCTTC. The whole variable domain, remainder taken from reference TRBV7-8 and TRBJ2-1, is GAGVSQSPRYKVAKRGQDVALRCDPISGHVSLFWYQQALGQGPEFLTYFQNEAQLDKSGLPSDRFFAERPEGSVSTLKIQRTQQEDSAVYLCASSSRLTRNNEQFFGPGTRLTVL.

The V call is TRBV3-1 (or the pseudogene TRBV3-2), the J call TRBJ1-2; weak D call: TRBD1 (5 bases). This CDR3 spans 15 amino acids. The ends were cut back, 0 bases at V and 2 bases at J, with 10 bases in the middle. CDR1 and CDR2 (germline): LGHDT, YNNKEL (reference sequence). The CDR3, as DNA: TGTGCCAGCAGCCAAGATCCAAGACAGAACTATGGCTACACCTTC. Residues: CASSQDPRQNYGYTF.